A single sample is the source of the 6 T cell receptor beta chains below, sequenced in a study of sequential checkpoint blockade in melanoma. Profiling relied on immunoSEQ multiplex PCR, and the TCRdb table lists in-frame clones only, not all of them. The table lists tens of thousands of clones, 70% to 90% of them singletons. The treatment here: randomized to nivolumab then ipilimumab (arm A) or the reverse (arm B). The sample here was CD8+ T cells sorted from blood (inferred from file names), taken from a patient given nivolumab and ipilimumab in sequence. These receptors came from a human donor with melanoma.

V and J are TRBV6-5 and TRBJ2-2; D gene uncertain. The CDR3 sequence is 15 residues long. Looked up from germline, CDR1 is MNHEY and CDR2 is SVGAGI. V was clipped by 7 bases and J by 2 bases, with 14 bases between them. The CDR3 region has the DNA TGTGCCAGCACCCCGAGGCCCTCAAACACCGGGGAGCTGTTTTTT. Translating gives CASTPRPSNTGELFF.

The CDR3 nucleotides are TGTGCCAGCAGCTTAAACAAAAACACTGAAGCTTTCTTT. Amino acids: CASSLNKNTEAFF. This sequence joins TRBV7-8 and TRBJ1-1, with no clear D. Trimming shortened V by 2 bases and J by 2 bases, and 6 bases separated the two germline ends. This CDR3 contains 13 residues. CDR1 is SGHVS, CDR2 FQNEAQ, per germline.

The chain joins TRBV30 to TRBJ1-6; TRBD1 matches 8 bases. Germline CDR1 and CDR2: GTSNPN and SVGIG (reference sequence). The CDR3 contains 15 residues. V dropped 1 base and J dropped 9; count of bases not matched to a gene: 8. This chain's CDR3 is CAWSALGQGSSPLHF. CDR3 DNA: TGTGCCTGGAGTGCCTTAGGACAGGGAAGTTCACCCCTCCACTTT.

The V gene is TRBV9, the J gene TRBJ2-7; the match to TRBD1 covers 7 bases. This CDR3 is 15 amino acids long. CDR1 and CDR2 from the germline V gene are SGDLS and YYNGEE. With V trimmed by 4 bases and J by 3 bases, 10 bases remained unmatched. This chain's CDR3 is CASSPQTGQYYEQYF. CDR3 coding DNA: TGTGCCAGCAGCCCGCAGACAGGGCAATACTACGAGCAGTACTTC.

The genes are TRBV7-9 and TRBJ1-1; D not resolved. The CDR3 consists of 15 residues. V was trimmed by 4 bases and J by 3 bases, leaving 15 bases between them. Germline V gene data show CDR1 as SEHNR and CDR2 as FQNEAQ (reference sequence). DNA for the CDR3: TGTGCCAGCAGCTCCAATCCGGGGAGGGACACTGAAGCTTTCTTT. It codes for CASSSNPGRDTEAFF.

This clone appeared once. This chain connects TRBV6-6 to TRBJ2-5; TRBD1 might be the D (6 bases). The J call may be incorrect, as the DNA end agrees better with TRBJ2-7. The CDR3 runs to 12 residues. Germline CDR1 MNHNY, CDR2 SVGAGI (reference sequence). The CDR3 nucleotides are TGTGCCAGCAGTCAGGGGACAACCGAGCAGTACTTC. Translation: CASSQGTTEQYF.